This T cell receptor (beta chain) is from a study of blood T cells in healthy people across ages. Combining a sample-barcoded 5' primer with a J-beta primer mix, a second PCR ran for 7 to 11 cycles. TCRdb called the 5' RACE reads again in MiXCR, with one record for every CDR3 protein. The data contain some 920,000 distinct CDR3 sequences, roughly 51% of them singletons. The individuals who served as donors were healthy Caucasians living in Russia, aged about 6 to 95. This clonotype was found a few times. Germline CDR1 LGHNA, CDR2 YNFKEQ. The junction had 6 bases not matched to a gene; V was cut back by 5 bases and J by 3 bases. This CDR3 is built from 16 residues.

The sequence was collected from an older woman in good health. Specimen: blood. The chain has TRBV4-2 and TRBJ2-1, with 11 bases identical to TRBD2. The CDR3 DNA is TGTGCCAGCAGCGAAGGGCTAGCGGGGGGCTACAATGAGCAGTTCTTC. Protein product: CASSEGLAGGYNEQFF.